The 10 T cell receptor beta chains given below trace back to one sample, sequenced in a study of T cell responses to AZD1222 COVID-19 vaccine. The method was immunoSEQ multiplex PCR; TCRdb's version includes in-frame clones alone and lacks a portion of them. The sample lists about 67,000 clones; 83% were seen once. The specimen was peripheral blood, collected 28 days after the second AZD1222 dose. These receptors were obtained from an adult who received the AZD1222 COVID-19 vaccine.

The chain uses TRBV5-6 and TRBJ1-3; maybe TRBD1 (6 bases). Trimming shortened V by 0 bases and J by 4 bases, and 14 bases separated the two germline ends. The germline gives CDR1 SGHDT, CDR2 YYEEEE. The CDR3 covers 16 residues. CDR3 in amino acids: CASSLASGGSGNTIYF. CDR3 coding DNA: TGTGCCAGCAGCTTGGCATCGGGGGGCTCGGGAAACACCATATATTTT. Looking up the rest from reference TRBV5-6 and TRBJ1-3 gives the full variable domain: DAGVTQSPTHLIKTRGQQVTLRCSPKSGHDTVSWYQQALGQGPQFIFQYYEEEERQRGNFPDRFSGHQFPNYSSELNVNALLLGDSALYLCASSLASGGSGNTIYFGEGSWLTVV.

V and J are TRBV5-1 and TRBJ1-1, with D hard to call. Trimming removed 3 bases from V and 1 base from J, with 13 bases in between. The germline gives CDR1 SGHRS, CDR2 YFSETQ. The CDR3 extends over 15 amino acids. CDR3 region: CASSSGVYRNTEAFF. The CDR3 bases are TGCGCCAGCAGCTCCGGGGTCTACCGGAACACTGAAGCTTTCTTT.

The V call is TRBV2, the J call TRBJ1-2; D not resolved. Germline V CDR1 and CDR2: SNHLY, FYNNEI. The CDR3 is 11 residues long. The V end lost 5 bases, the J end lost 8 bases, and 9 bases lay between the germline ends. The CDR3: CASSPVDGYTF. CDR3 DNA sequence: TGTGCCAGCAGTCCGGTCGACGGCTACACCTTC.

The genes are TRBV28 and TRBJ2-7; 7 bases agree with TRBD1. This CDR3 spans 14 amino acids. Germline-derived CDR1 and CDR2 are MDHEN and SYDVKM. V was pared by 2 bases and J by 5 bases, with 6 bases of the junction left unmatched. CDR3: CASSLRHRGDEQYF. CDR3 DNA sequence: TGTGCCAGCAGTTTAAGGCACAGGGGAGACGAGCAGTACTTC.

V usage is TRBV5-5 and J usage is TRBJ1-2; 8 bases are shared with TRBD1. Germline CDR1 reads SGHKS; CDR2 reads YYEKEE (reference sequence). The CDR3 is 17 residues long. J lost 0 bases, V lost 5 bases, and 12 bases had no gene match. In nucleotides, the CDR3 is TGTGCCAGCAGTCCAAGGACAGGGATCTTAGCTAACTATGGCTACACCTTC. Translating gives CASSPRTGILANYGYTF.

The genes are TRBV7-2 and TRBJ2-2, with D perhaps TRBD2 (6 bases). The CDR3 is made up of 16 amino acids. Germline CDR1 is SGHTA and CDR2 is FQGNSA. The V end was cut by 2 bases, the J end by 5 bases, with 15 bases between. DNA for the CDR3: TGTGCCAGCAGCTTATCGAGCGGGCTGGGTACCGGGGAGCTGTTTTTT. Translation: CASSLSSGLGTGELFF.

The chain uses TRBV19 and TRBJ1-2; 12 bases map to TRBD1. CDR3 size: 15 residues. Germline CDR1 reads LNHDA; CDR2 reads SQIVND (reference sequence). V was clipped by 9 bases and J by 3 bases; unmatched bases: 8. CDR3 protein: CASRDRGRSDYGYTF. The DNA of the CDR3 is TGTGCCAGCCGGGACAGGGGGCGTAGTGACTATGGCTACACCTTC.

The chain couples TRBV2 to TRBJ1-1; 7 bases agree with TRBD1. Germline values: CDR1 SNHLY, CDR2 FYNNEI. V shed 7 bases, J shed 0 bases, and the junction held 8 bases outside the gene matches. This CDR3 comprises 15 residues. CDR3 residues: CASIVPGQVNTEAFF. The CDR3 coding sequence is TGTGCCAGCATCGTTCCAGGACAGGTGAACACTGAAGCTTTCTTT.

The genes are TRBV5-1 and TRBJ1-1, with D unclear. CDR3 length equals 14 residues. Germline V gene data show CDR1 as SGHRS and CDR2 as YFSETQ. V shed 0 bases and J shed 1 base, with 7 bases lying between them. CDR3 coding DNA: TGCGCCAGCAGCTTGGATCCAGGGAACACTGAAGCTTTCTTT. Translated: CASSLDPGNTEAFF.

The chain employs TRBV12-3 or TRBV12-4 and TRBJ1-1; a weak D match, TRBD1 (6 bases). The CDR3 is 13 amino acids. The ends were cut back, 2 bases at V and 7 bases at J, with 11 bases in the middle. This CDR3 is CASSLRGAGEAFF. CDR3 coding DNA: TGTGCCAGCAGTTTAAGGGGGGCAGGTGAAGCTTTCTTT.